This T cell receptor beta chain derives from a study of T cell responses to AZD1222 COVID-19 vaccine. At the level of the study: Researchers grouped second doses given at about 4 or about 12 weeks into one pool. Findings and caveats of the study: Baseline serostatus was positive in only a handful of AZD1222 recipients.

This CDR3 is 21 amino acids long. CDR1 KGHSH and CDR2 LQKENI come from the germline V gene. Deletions cut 0 bases from V and 0 bases from J, with 25 bases between. Only in-frame clones appear in the TCRdb table, and some are missing; sequencing was by immunoSEQ multiplex PCR. There are 130,000 to 150,000 clones in the sample; 92% occur only once, and 1.5% to 2% lies in the top ten. In the case of this clone: Its cognate antigen is unknown.

The chain has TRBV18 and TRBJ2-3; D assignment may be TRBD1 or TRBD2 (5 bases each). The material was peripheral blood, obtained on day 0 of AZD1222 vaccination. The source is an adult in good health. The CDR3 DNA is TGTGCCAGCTCACCACCGTTTCTGGGGGAACTTTTGGCTAAGAGCACAGATACGCAGTATTTT. Encoded protein: CASSPPFLGELLAKSTDTQYF.